This T cell receptor beta chain came from a study of T cell responses to AZD1222 COVID-19 vaccine. Looking at the study overall: Pooling of second doses given at about 4 or about 12 weeks was done.

Study-wide results and caveats: Regions left unmutated in variants are reportedly the target of nearly half of spike-specific TCRs. Researchers report vaccine-associated CD4 TCRs spanning spike, with dominance at 160-218 and 743-854. Spike-specific TCR breadth rose after two AZD1222 doses, and depth rose as well.

Measured with immunoSEQ multiplex PCR; TCRdb has only the in-frame clones, and not every one. The data contain fewer than 200,000 clones, 85% to 95% of them singletons. Concerning this clone itself: Its antigen is not known.

The sequence was collected from an adult in good health. This material consisted of peripheral blood, taken on day 0 of AZD1222 vaccination.

In nucleotides, the CDR3 is TGTGCCAGCAGCGTAGGGGGGGAGTTGGGCACTGAAGCTTTCTTT. This sequence encodes CASSVGGELGTEAFF. V and J are TRBV9 and TRBJ1-1; maybe TRBD1 (5 bases). Trimming took 0 bases from V and 4 from J, leaving 13 bases between them. This CDR3 is built from 15 residues. CDR1 and CDR2 from the germline V gene are SGDLS and YYNGEE.